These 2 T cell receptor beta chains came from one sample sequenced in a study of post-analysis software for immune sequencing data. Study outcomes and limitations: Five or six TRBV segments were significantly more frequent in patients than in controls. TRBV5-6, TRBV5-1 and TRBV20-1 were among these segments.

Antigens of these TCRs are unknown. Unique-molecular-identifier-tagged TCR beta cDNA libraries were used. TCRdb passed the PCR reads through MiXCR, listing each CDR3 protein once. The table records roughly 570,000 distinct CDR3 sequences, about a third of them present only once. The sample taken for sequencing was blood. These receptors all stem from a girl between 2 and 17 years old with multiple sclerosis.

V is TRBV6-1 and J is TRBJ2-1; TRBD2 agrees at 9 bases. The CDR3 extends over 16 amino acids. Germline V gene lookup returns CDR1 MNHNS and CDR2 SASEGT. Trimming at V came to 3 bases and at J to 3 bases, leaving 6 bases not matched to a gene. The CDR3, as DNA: TGTGCCAGCAGTGATGCTACTAGCGGGCACTACAATGAGCAGTTCTTC. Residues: CASSDATSGHYNEQFF.

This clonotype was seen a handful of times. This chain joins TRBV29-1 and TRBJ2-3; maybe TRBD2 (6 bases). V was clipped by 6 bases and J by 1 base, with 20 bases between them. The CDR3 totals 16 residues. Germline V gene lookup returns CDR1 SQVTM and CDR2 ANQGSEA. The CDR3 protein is CSVPLGRGRGTDTQYF. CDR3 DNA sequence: TGCAGCGTCCCCCTAGGGCGGGGTAGGGGCACAGATACGCAGTATTTT.